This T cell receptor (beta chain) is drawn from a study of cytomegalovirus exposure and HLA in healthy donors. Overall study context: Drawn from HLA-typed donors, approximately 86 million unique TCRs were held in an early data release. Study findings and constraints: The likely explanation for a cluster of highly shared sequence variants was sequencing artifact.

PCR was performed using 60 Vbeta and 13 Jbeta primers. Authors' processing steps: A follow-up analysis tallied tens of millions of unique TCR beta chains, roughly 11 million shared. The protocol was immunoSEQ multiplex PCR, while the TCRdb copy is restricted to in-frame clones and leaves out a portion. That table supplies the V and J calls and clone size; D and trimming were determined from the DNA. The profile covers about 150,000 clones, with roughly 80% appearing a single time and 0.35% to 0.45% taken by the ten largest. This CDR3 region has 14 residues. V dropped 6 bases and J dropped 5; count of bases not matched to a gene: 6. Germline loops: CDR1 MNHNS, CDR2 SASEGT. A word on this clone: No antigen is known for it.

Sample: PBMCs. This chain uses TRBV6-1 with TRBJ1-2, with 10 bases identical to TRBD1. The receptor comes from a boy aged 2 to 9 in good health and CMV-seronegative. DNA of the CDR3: TGTGCCAGCAGGGTGACAGGGGGCTCTTATGGCTACACCTTC. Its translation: CASRVTGGSYGYTF.